The rows below give T cell receptor beta chains drawn from one sample of a study of Ad26.COV2.S vaccination and SARS-CoV-2 variants. The method was immunoSEQ multiplex PCR; TCRdb's version includes in-frame clones alone and lacks a portion of them. The sample lists under 250,000 clones, around 88% occurring once. The sequences come from peripheral blood, collected in a trial of Ad26.COV2.S vaccine versus placebo. The source of these receptors is a person between 18 and 65 years old who received the Ad26.COV2.S COVID-19 vaccine or a placebo. Both conserved end residues are part of each CDR3. The D gene is left open where the match is weak. Clone size is not always given. Where it is, it says once, few, many or a class for expanded clones.

>TRBJ1-3|.|TRBV6-1|.
TGTGCCAGCAGTGAGGGTTCCGTGTCAGCAGGAAACACCATATATTTT
CASSEGSVSAGNTIYF
>TRBJ2-1|.|TRBV9|.
TGTGCCAGCAGCGTACTCCAAGGGGGACTTAGTGAGCAGTTCTTC
CASSVLQGGLSEQFF
>TRBJ2-2|.|TRBV4-3|TRBD2
TGCGCCAGCACCGGAGGGCTAGCGGAGTTGAACACCGGGGAGCTGTTTTTT
CASTGGLAELNTGELFF
>TRBJ2-1|.|TRBV12-3/TRBV12-4|.
TGTGCCAGCAGCCAATACAATGAGCAGTTCTTC
CASSQYNEQFF
>TRBJ1-3|.|TRBV7-9|.
TGTGCCAGCAGTCAAGCCAACTCTGGAAACACCATATATTTT
CASSQANSGNTIYF
>TRBJ1-2|.|TRBV18|.
TGTGCCAGCTCACAAGGACCTAACTATGGCTACACCTTC
CASSQGPNYGYTF
>TRBJ2-1|.|TRBV9|.
TGTGCCAGCAGCGTAGCTAGAGGTGAGCAGTTCTTC
CASSVARGEQFF
>TRBJ1-1|.|TRBV6-1|.
TGTGCCAGCAGTGAAGGATGGGGCCAGGCACTCCGTAACACTGAAGCTTTCTTT
CASSEGWGQALRNTEAFF
>TRBJ2-3|.|TRBV5-1|TRBD1
TGCGCCAGCAGCTTGGGACAGGGGGTAGATACGCAGTATTTT
CASSLGQGVDTQYF
>TRBJ1-2|.|TRBV3-1/TRBV3-2|.
TGTGCCAGCAGCACCCGTACAGGGTCCTATGGCTACACCTTC
CASSTRTGSYGYTF
>TRBJ2-2|.|TRBV19|.
TGTGCCAGTAGTATAGCGGGAGTTACCGGGGAGCTGTTTTTT
CASSIAGVTGELFF
>TRBJ1-2|.|TRBV7-2|.
TGTGCCAGCAGCTTATATCGCAAGGACGGGACTGGCTACACCTTC
CASSLYRKDGTGYTF
>TRBJ2-3|once|TRBV5-1|TRBD1
TGCGCCAGCAGCCCGAGGGGGCGGTCGGGGACGGCCAGGCCACCGGCCCGCACAGATACGCAGTATTTT
CASSPRGRSGTARPPARTDTQYF
>TRBJ1-2|.|TRBV7-9|.
TGTGCCAGCAGCCCCAAGGGCCCGGCAGGCTACACCTTC
CASSPKGPAGYTF
>TRBJ2-2|.|TRBV5-1|TRBD1
TGCGCCACCAAATTGGGACAGGGGACCGGGGAGCTGTTTTTT
CATKLGQGTGELFF
>TRBJ2-1|.|TRBV5-1|TRBD1
TGCGCCAGCAGACAGGGGTCGGGCAGCCCCGATGAGCAGTTCTTC
CASRQGSGSPDEQFF
>TRBJ1-5|.|TRBV21-1|.
TGTGCCACTAAACAGCCCCAGCATTTT
CATKQPQHF
>TRBJ1-1|.|TRBV2|TRBD1
TGTGCTGGTCGGCCAGGGGACAGAACTGAAGCTTTCTTT
CAGRPGDRTEAFF
>TRBJ2-5|.|TRBV4-3|.
TGCGCCAGCAGCCAAGAGGGCCGGACACAAGAGACCCAGTACTTC
CASSQEGRTQETQYF
>TRBJ2-5|.|TRBV7-7|TRBD1
TGTGCTAGCGGAACCGGGACAGGGGGATCAGAGACCCAGTACTTC
CASGTGTGGSETQYF
>TRBJ2-7|.|TRBV5-1|.
TGCGCCAGCAGCTTATCAGGGGTCTCCTACGAGCAGTACTTC
CASSLSGVSYEQYF
>TRBJ1-2|.|TRBV6-5|TRBD1
TGTGCCAGCAGGCCCTTACCGACAGGGATCTATGGCTACACCTTC
CASRPLPTGIYGYTF
>TRBJ2-6|.|TRBV24-1|TRBD1
TGTGCCACCAGTGATGACAGGGTTCGTGGGGCCAACGTCCTGACTTTC
CATSDDRVRGANVLTF
>TRBJ2-5|.|TRBV24-1|TRBD1
TGTGCCACCAGTGATCCGACAGGGGAGGAAGAGACCCAGTACTTC
CATSDPTGEEETQYF
>TRBJ2-4|.|TRBV4-1|.
TGCGCCAGCAGCCAAGGTTGGGAGCAGGGGTATTTAGGAAACATTCAGTACTTC
CASSQGWEQGYLGNIQYF
>TRBJ1-1|.|TRBV4-3|.
TGCGCCAGCAGCCAAGTCCTTATAGGGGGTCGGAACACTGAAGCTTTCTTT
CASSQVLIGGRNTEAFF
>TRBJ2-5|.|TRBV6-6|.
TGTGCCAGCAGTTACCGCCGGGACATCCAAGAGACCCAGTACTTC
CASSYRRDIQETQYF
>TRBJ1-2|once|TRBV5-1|.
TGCGCCAGCAGCCCGGGCATGGGAGCCGGGGGCTACACCTTC
CASSPGMGAGGYTF
>TRBJ1-5|once|TRBV19|.
TGTGCCAGTAGTCAAACAGGGTCCAACAATCAGCCCCAGCATTTT
CASSQTGSNNQPQHF
>TRBJ2-6|.|TRBV7-2|.
TGTGCCAGCAGCTTACAACAGGCTGGGGCCAACGTCCTGACTTTC
CASSLQQAGANVLTF
>TRBJ1-2|.|TRBV18|.
TGTGCCAGCTCACCAGTCCTAATGCAGGGAGACTATGGCTACACCTTC
CASSPVLMQGDYGYTF
>TRBJ2-3|.|TRBV7-9|.
TGTGCCAGCAGCTTAATGGATACGCAGTATTTT
CASSLMDTQYF
>TRBJ1-4|.|TRBV19|.
TGTGCCAGTAGTATAGGGTTTGGCACTAATGAAAAACTGTTTTTT
CASSIGFGTNEKLFF
>TRBJ1-2|.|TRBV18|.
TGTGCCAGCTCACCACCGATCTCTAACTATGGCTACACCTTC
CASSPPISNYGYTF
>TRBJ2-3|.|TRBV11-1|.
TGTGCCAGCAGCTTCTTTGGAGTCGAGACAGATACGCAGTATTTT
CASSFFGVETDTQYF
>TRBJ1-3|.|TRBV12-3/TRBV12-4|.
TGTGCCAGCACTGGAAACACCATATATTTT
CASTGNTIYF
>TRBJ2-3|.|TRBV5-1|.
TGCGCCAGCAGCTTGTCTTCACCTAGCACAGATACGCAGTATTTT
CASSLSSPSTDTQYF
>TRBJ1-6|.|TRBV10-1|.
TGCGCCAGCAGTGAGGAGAGCTCCTATAATTCACCCCTCCACTTT
CASSEESSYNSPLHF
>TRBJ1-2|many|TRBV4-1|TRBD1
TGCGCCAGCAGCCTCCTACCGGGACAGGGAGTCGGCAACTATGGCTACACCTTC
CASSLLPGQGVGNYGYTF
>TRBJ2-3|.|TRBV11-3|.
TGTGCCAGCAGCCCGAGGACAGCCGCCACAGATACGCAGTATTTT
CASSPRTAATDTQYF
>TRBJ1-3|.|TRBV11-2|TRBD1
TGTGCCAGCAGCCTTCTGACAGGGGGCGGCTCTGGAAACACCATATATTTT
CASSLLTGGGSGNTIYF
>TRBJ1-2|.|TRBV6-1|.
TGTGCCAGCAGTGACCTGTCGAGTGGGAACTATGGCTACACCTTC
CASSDLSSGNYGYTF
>TRBJ2-2|few|TRBV24-1|TRBD1
TGTGCCACCAGTGATTTAGACAGGGACACCGGGGAGCTGTTTTTT
CATSDLDRDTGELFF
>TRBJ1-2|.|TRBV3-1/TRBV3-2|.
TGTGCCAGCAGCCAAGAAGGGGGGAAGGCCAATGGCTACACCTTC
CASSQEGGKANGYTF
>TRBJ1-3|.|TRBV19|.
TGTGCCAGTAGTGCCCGGGACTCCCGCTCTGGAAACACCATATATTTT
CASSARDSRSGNTIYF
>TRBJ2-2|.|TRBV4-3|.
TGCGCCAGCAGCTCTAGGCGGCTTAACACCGGGGAGCTGTTTTTT
CASSSRRLNTGELFF
>TRBJ2-7|.|TRBV5-5|.
TGTGCCAGCAGCGGGCCAGGGACTCCCTACGAGCAGTACTTC
CASSGPGTPYEQYF
>TRBJ2-6|.|TRBV19|.
TGTGCCAGTAGTATTCACCGACTCCTCTCTGGGGCCAACGTCCTGACTTTC
CASSIHRLLSGANVLTF
>TRBJ1-2|.|TRBV6-2/TRBV6-3|.
TGTGCCAGCAGCCTCGTCGGCACAGGGAGCTATGGCTACACCTTC
CASSLVGTGSYGYTF
>TRBJ1-1|.|TRBV19|.
TGTGCCAGTAGTATAGGGCACCTGAACACTGAAGCTTTCTTT
CASSIGHLNTEAFF
>TRBJ2-5|.|TRBV20-1|.
TGCAGTGCTAGTTTGGCCCCAGGGAGGGAGACCCAGTACTTC
CSASLAPGRETQYF
>TRBJ1-1|.|TRBV5-1|TRBD1
TGCGCCAGCAGCCCGGGGACAGGGGGCACTGAAGCTTTCTTT
CASSPGTGGTEAFF
>TRBJ1-2|.|TRBV19|.
TGTGCCAGTAGTATAGGCGGGGGATATGGCTACACCTTC
CASSIGGGYGYTF
>TRBJ1-1|.|TRBV23-1|.
TGCGCCAGCAGTCAATCGCCCGGGAGGAGGTTGAACACTGAAGCTTTCTTT
CASSQSPGRRLNTEAFF
>TRBJ2-7|.|TRBV4-3|TRBD1
TGCGCCAGCAGCCAAGAGCCACAGGGGTTCTACGAGCAGTACTTC
CASSQEPQGFYEQYF